A selection of T cell receptor beta chains follows, all from one sample in a study of radiation and T cells in renal cell carcinoma. Some clones are missing from TCRdb's copy, which holds only in-frame ones; the method was immunoSEQ multiplex PCR. The sample gives 120,000 to 150,000 clones, 65% to 90% of which show up once; 17% is in the top ten. Source: blood, taken from a patient whose treatment included radiotherapy and nephrectomy. These receptors came from a woman aged 45 to 65 with renal cell carcinoma. Both conserved end residues are part of each CDR3. A D gene is named only where the DNA matches it firmly. Where a row states a size, it is once, few, many or the class of an expanded clone; other rows omit it.

TRBV4-1	few	TRBJ2-1	.	TGCGCCAGCAGCCAAGATCGATCGGCGGTCCAGGAGAATGAGCAGTTCTTC	CASSQDRSAVQENEQFF
TRBV5-4	.	TRBJ2-3	TRBD2	TGTGCCAGCAGCTTGGCCGGTTCGGGAGGGGGGAAAAATACGCAGTATTTT	CASSLAGSGGGKNTQYF
TRBV10-3	.	TRBJ2-2	TRBD1	TGTGCCATCAAAGACAGGGTGAACACCGGGGAGCTGTTTTTT	CAIKDRVNTGELFF
TRBV6-1	.	TRBJ2-4	.	TGTGCCAGCGAGACGAGTGGGGACCGAGGAAACATTCAGTACTTC	CASETSGDRGNIQYF
TRBV25-1	.	TRBJ1-5	TRBD1	TGTGCCAGCAGTGGGGACAGGGCTCAGCCCCAGCATTTT	CASSGDRAQPQHF
TRBV4-1	few	TRBJ1-1	.	TGCGCCAGCAGCCAAGAGGGTGGCACGATGAACACTGAAGCTTTCTTT	CASSQEGGTMNTEAFF
TRBV6-5	.	TRBJ1-1	.	TGTGCCAGCCAAAGACCGGACGGCTACACTGAAGCTTTCTTT	CASQRPDGYTEAFF
TRBV15	.	TRBJ1-2	.	TGTGCCACCAGCAGAGATCCTGGCAGAGGGGGATGGAACTATGGCTACACCTTC	CATSRDPGRGGWNYGYTF
TRBV10-1	.	TRBJ2-1	.	TGCGCCAGCAGTGATTTACTAGGATCCAATGAGCAGTTCTTC	CASSDLLGSNEQFF
TRBV27	.	TRBJ1-1	.	TGTGCCAGCAGTTCAAATTTGAACACTGAAGCTTTCTTT	CASSSNLNTEAFF
TRBV27	once	TRBJ2-1	.	TGTGCCAGCAGTTTATTGGGGGCGAGCTACAATGAGCAGTTCTTC	CASSLLGASYNEQFF
TRBV6-5	.	TRBJ1-2	TRBD1	TGTGCCAGCAGTTACACCGGACAGGGGAACTATGGCTACACCTTC	CASSYTGQGNYGYTF
TRBV6-5	.	TRBJ2-2	.	TGTGCCAGCAGTTTTTCCTTTGGGTTGAACACCGGGGAGCTGTTTTTT	CASSFSFGLNTGELFF
TRBV7-2	.	TRBJ1-1	.	TGTGCCAGCAGCCTAACGGGGCAGTTGAACACTGAAGCTTTCTTT	CASSLTGQLNTEAFF
TRBV10-3	.	TRBJ1-4	TRBD1	TGTGCCATCAGGAGGACAGGGATTAATGAAAAACTGTTTTTT	CAIRRTGINEKLFF
TRBV28	.	TRBJ2-5	.	TGTGCCAGCAGCCCCAAGGAGACCCAGTACTTC	CASSPKETQYF
TRBV7-9	.	TRBJ1-4	TRBD1	TGTGCCAGCAGCCTCCGGACAGGTCCGGGGGATGAAAAACTGTTTTTT	CASSLRTGPGDEKLFF
TRBV28	.	TRBJ2-7	TRBD2	TGTGCCAGCAGTACCCGACTAGCGGGATCCTACGAGCAGTACTTC	CASSTRLAGSYEQYF
TRBV19	.	TRBJ2-7	TRBD1	TGTGCCAGTAGTTCCTCCTACAGGGGATCCCCCTACGAGCAGTACTTC	CASSSSYRGSPYEQYF
TRBV25-1	.	TRBJ2-5	.	TGTGCCAGCAGTGCGGGGGCGGTCGAGACCCAGTACTTC	CASSAGAVETQYF
TRBV10-1	.	TRBJ2-7	.	TGCGCCAGCAGTGAGTCAGGGGAAAAGTCCGAGCAGTACTTC	CASSESGEKSEQYF
TRBV7-2	.	TRBJ1-1	.	TGTGCCAGCAGCCCAAACCGGGACTGGGCTGAAGCTTTCTTT	CASSPNRDWAEAFF
TRBV7-2	once	TRBJ1-5	.	TGTGCCAGCAGCCCGCCGGGGGGCCGGCGGGGTCAGCCCCAGCATTTT	CASSPPGGRRGQPQHF
TRBV25-1	.	TRBJ2-7	TRBD1	TGTGCCTCACCGGGACAGGGTAGCCACGAGCAGTACTTC	CASPGQGSHEQYF
TRBV28	once	TRBJ2-7	TRBD1	TGTGCCAGCAGTCCATACCGACAGGGGGTCTACGAGCAGTACTTC	CASSPYRQGVYEQYF
TRBV7-2	.	TRBJ1-1	.	TGTGCCATTTGGGGGGCGGGGACTGAAGCTTTCTTT	CAIWGAGTEAFF
TRBV9	.	TRBJ1-2	.	TGTGCCAGCAGCGCTAGGACAGCTAACTATGGCTACACCTTC	CASSARTANYGYTF
TRBV19	.	TRBJ2-1	TRBD2	TGTGCCAGTAGTATTGGAGGCGGGAGGATCAATGAGCAGTTCTTC	CASSIGGGRINEQFF
TRBV6-1	.	TRBJ1-3	.	TGTGCCAGCAGCAGGGGTTTCGGAAACACCATATATTTT	CASSRGFGNTIYF
TRBV5-1	.	TRBJ2-3	.	TGCGCCAGCAGCTTGGAGCGGTCCACAGATACGCAGTATTTT	CASSLERSTDTQYF
TRBV7-2	.	TRBJ1-2	TRBD1	TGTGCCAGCAGCTCACAGGGACAGGGGGCAGGGGGCTACACCTTC	CASSSQGQGAGGYTF
TRBV28	.	TRBJ2-7	.	TGTGCCAGCAGTTTGAGGTGGGGTCGCCCGGACTACGAGCAGTACTTC	CASSLRWGRPDYEQYF
TRBV27	few	TRBJ1-3	.	TGTGCCAGCGGCTTCGGGGGGAACACCATATATTTT	CASGFGGNTIYF
TRBV19	.	TRBJ2-5	.	TGTGCCAGTACCAAGACAATGGGACACGGAAAGGAGACCCAGTACTTC	CASTKTMGHGKETQYF
TRBV6-1	.	TRBJ1-1	.	TGTGCCAGCAGTGACCGTTTAGGCCTCCAGAACACTGAAGCTTTCTTT	CASSDRLGLQNTEAFF
TRBV6-4	.	TRBJ2-1	TRBD2	TGTGCCAGCAGTCCGACTAGCGGGACGATCAATGAGCAGTTCTTC	CASSPTSGTINEQFF
TRBV7-9	few	TRBJ2-1	.	TGTGCCAGCCCCGGGGTAGCAAACAATGAGCAGTTCTTC	CASPGVANNEQFF
TRBV7-6	.	TRBJ2-7	TRBD1	TGTGCCAGCAGCCGTACCGGGACAGGACTCTACGAGCAGTACTTC	CASSRTGTGLYEQYF
TRBV7-2	.	TRBJ1-6	.	TGTGCCAGCAGCTATAGCGGGCAGGGTAATTCACCCCTCCACTTT	CASSYSGQGNSPLHF
TRBV18	.	TRBJ2-6	TRBD2	TGTGCCAGCTCACCCCAACACGGGGGGGACGGGGCCAACGTCCTGACTTTC	CASSPQHGGDGANVLTF
TRBV7-6	.	TRBJ2-3	.	TGTGCCAGCAGCTTAGGGGTTAGGGTCCCAGATACGCAGTATTTT	CASSLGVRVPDTQYF
TRBV7-9	.	TRBJ2-4	.	TGTGCCAGCCGCCCTATTGGGATTGGCAAAAACATTCAGTACTTC	CASRPIGIGKNIQYF
TRBV6-6	.	TRBJ1-2	.	TGTGCCAGCGGGAGGAAGGGAAGTAACTATGGCTACACCTTC	CASGRKGSNYGYTF
TRBV2	.	TRBJ1-3	TRBD1	TGTGCCAGCAGTGAAACGGGACAGCCTCTTGGAAACACCATATATTTT	CASSETGQPLGNTIYF
TRBV6-1	.	TRBJ2-1	TRBD2	TGTGCCAGCAGTGAGGGACTAGCGGAACTTAATGAGCAGTTCTTC	CASSEGLAELNEQFF
TRBV5-4	.	TRBJ2-2	.	TGTGCCAGCAGGACTAGTTGGGCGAACACCGGGGAGCTGTTTTTT	CASRTSWANTGELFF
TRBV7-2	.	TRBJ2-3	.	TGTGCCAGCATCCTAGGGGCAGGGAGCCACAACACAGATACGCAGTATTTT	CASILGAGSHNTDTQYF
TRBV5-5	.	TRBJ1-4	TRBD1	TGTGCCAGCAGCTCGACAGGGCGAGATGAAAAACTGTTTTTT	CASSSTGRDEKLFF
TRBV9	.	TRBJ2-2	TRBD2	TGTGCCAGCAGCTCGGGGGGGCCTCACACCGGGGAGCTGTTTTTT	CASSSGGPHTGELFF
TRBV23-1	.	TRBJ2-2	TRBD2	TGCGCCAGCAGTCAAATATCTGGGAGCTGCGGGGGAACCGGGGAGCTGTTTTTT	CASSQISGSCGGTGELFF
TRBV19	.	TRBJ1-5	.	TGTGCAAGTGGCAGTGACTTAGGCATCCAGCATTTT	CASGSDLGIQHF
TRBV9	.	TRBJ2-2	.	TGTGCCAGCAGCCTAGCCGGTGCGGGGACCGGGGAGCTGTTTTTT	CASSLAGAGTGELFF
TRBV7-2	.	TRBJ2-2	.	TGTGCCAGCAGCTTAGTGGTGAACACCGGGGAGCTGTTTTTT	CASSLVVNTGELFF
TRBV21-1	few	TRBJ2-7	.	TGTGCCAGCAGCAAACGGTCCTACGAGCAGTACTTC	CASSKRSYEQYF